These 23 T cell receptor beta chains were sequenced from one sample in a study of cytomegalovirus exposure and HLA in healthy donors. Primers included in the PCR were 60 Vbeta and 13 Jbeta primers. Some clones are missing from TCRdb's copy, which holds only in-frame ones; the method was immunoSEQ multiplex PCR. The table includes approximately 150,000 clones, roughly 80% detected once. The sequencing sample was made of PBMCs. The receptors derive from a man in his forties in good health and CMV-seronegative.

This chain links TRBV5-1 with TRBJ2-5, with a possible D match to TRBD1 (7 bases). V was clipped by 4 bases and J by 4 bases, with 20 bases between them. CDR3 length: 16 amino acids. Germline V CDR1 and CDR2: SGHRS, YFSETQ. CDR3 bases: TGCGCCAGCAGCACCTCTGGCGGCAGGGGGGTAGAGACCCAGTACTTC. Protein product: CASSTSGGRGVETQYF.

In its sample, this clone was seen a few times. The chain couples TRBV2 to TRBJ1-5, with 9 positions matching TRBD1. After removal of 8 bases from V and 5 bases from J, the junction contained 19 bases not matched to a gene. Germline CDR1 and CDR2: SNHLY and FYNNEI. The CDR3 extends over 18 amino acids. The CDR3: CASRTGQGPRSGDQPQHF. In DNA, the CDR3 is TGTGCCAGCCGGACGGGACAGGGACCCCGGTCTGGGGATCAGCCCCAGCATTTT.

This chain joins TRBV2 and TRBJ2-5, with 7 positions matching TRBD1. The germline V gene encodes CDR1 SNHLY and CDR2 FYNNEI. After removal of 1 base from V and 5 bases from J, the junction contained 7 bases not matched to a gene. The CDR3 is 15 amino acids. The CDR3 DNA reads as TGTGCCAGCAGTGAAGGTTTAGGGGGCCGCGAGACCCAGTACTTC. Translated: CASSEGLGGRETQYF.

The CDR3 here is CASSYRGGSTEAFF. Here the CDR3 DNA reads TGTGCCAGCAGCTACCGCGGGGGCTCCACTGAAGCTTTCTTT. The chain has TRBV7-2 and TRBJ1-1; tentative D call: TRBD1 (6 bases). V was cut by 4 bases and J by 4 bases, with 13 bases left in between. CDR3 size: 14 residues. Germline assignment: CDR1 SGHTA and CDR2 FQGNSA.

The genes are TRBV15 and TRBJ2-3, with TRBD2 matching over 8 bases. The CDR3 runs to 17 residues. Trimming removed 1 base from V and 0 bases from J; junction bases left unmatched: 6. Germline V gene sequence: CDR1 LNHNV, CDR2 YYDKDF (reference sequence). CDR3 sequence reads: CATSRGGGGSSTDTQYF. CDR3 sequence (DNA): TGTGCCACCAGCAGAGGCGGCGGGGGGTCTAGCACAGATACGCAGTATTTT.

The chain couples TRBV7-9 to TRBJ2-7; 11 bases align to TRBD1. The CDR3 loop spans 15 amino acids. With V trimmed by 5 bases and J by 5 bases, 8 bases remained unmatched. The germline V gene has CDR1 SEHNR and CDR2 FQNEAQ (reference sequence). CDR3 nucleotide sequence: TGTGCCAGCAGCATCTCCGGGACAGGGGGAGACGAGCAGTACTTC. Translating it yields CASSISGTGGDEQYF.

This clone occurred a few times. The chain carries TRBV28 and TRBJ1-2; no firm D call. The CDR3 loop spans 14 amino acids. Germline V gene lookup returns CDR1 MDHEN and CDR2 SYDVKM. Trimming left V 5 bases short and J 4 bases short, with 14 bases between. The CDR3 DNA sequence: TGTGCCAGCAGTCCCCACTCCGGGTTCTATGGCTACACCTTC. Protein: CASSPHSGFYGYTF.

DNA of the CDR3: TGTGCCAGCAGTGGAGGGAGCGGGGCCTACAATGAGCAGTTCTTC. It yields the protein CASSGGSGAYNEQFF. The gene calls are TRBV6-4 and TRBJ2-1, with TRBD2 matching 7 bases. The V gene end was trimmed by 4 bases and the J gene end by 2 bases; junction bases not matched to a gene: 5. The CDR3 is made up of 15 amino acids. Germline assignment: CDR1 MRHNA and CDR2 SNTAGT.

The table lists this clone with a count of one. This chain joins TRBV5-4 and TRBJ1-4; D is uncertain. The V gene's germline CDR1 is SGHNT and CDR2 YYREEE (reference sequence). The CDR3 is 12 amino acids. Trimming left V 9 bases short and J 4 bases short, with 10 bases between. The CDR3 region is CANFGCNEKLFF. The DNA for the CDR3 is TGTGCCAACTTCGGGTGTAATGAAAAACTGTTTTTT.

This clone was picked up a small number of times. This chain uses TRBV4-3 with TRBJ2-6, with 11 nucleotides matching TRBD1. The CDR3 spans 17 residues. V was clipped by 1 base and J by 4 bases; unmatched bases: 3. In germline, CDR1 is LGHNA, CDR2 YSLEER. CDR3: CASSQGGQGDGANVLTF. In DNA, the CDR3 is TGCGCCAGCAGCCAAGGGGGACAGGGGGACGGGGCCAACGTCCTGACTTTC.

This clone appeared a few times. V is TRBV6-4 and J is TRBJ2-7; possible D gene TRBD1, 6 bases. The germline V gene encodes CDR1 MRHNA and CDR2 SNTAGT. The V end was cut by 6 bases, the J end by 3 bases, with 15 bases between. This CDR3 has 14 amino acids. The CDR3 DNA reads TGTGCCAGCAGAGAGGACAGAGGTGACTACGAGCAGTACTTC. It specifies CASREDRGDYEQYF.

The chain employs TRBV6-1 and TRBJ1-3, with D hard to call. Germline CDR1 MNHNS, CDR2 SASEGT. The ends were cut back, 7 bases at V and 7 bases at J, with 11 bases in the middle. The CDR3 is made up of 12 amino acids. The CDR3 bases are TGTGCCAGCACGGATGCGGGGAACACCATATATTTT. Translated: CASTDAGNTIYF.

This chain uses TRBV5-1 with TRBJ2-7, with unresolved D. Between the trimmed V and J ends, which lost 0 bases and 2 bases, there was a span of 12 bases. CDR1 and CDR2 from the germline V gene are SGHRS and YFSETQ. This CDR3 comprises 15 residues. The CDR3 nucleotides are TGCGCCAGCAGCTTGGACCCCCTGGCCACCTACGAGCAGTACTTC. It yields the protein CASSLDPLATYEQYF.

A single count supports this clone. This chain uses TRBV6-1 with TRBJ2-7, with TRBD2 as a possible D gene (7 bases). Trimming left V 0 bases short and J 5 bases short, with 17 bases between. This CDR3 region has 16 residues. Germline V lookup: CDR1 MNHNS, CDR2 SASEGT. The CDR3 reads CASSEAPGQGRDEQYF. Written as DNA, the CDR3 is TGTGCCAGCAGTGAAGCCCCGGGACAAGGGAGGGACGAGCAGTACTTC.

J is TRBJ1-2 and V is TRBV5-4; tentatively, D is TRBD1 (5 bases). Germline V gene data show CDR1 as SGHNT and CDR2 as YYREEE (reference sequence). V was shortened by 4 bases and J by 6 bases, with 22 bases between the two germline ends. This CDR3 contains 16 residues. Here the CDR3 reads CASSTPRVLRLDGYTF. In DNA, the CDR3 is TGTGCCAGCAGCACCCCCAGGGTTTTACGTTTGGATGGCTACACCTTC.

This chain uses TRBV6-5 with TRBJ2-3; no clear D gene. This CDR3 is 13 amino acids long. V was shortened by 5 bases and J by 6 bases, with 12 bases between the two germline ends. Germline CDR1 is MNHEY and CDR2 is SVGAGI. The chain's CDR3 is CASSPRITDTQYF. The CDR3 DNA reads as TGTGCCAGCAGTCCTAGAATCACGGATACGCAGTATTTT.

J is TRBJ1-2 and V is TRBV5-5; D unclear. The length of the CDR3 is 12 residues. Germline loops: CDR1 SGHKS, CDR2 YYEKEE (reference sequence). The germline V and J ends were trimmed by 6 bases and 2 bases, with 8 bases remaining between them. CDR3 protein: CASMVGNYGYTF. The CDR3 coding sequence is TGTGCCAGCATGGTCGGGAACTATGGCTACACCTTC.

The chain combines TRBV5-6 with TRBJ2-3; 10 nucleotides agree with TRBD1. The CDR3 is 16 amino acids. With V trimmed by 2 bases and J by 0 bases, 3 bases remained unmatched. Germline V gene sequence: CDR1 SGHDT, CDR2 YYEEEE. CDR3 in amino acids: CASSFRQGASTDTQYF. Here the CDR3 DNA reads TGTGCCAGCAGCTTTAGACAGGGGGCGAGCACAGATACGCAGTATTTT. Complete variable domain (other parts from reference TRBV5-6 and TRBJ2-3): DAGVTQSPTHLIKTRGQQVTLRCSPKSGHDTVSWYQQALGQGPQFIFQYYEEEERQRGNFPDRFSGHQFPNYSSELNVNALLLGDSALYLCASSFRQGASTDTQYFGPGTRLTVL.

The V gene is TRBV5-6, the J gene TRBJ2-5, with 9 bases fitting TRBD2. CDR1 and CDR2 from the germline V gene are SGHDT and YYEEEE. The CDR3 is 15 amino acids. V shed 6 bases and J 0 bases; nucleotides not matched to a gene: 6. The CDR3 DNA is TGTGCCAGCAACCCCAGCGGGGGGAACCAAGAGACCCAGTACTTC. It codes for CASNPSGGNQETQYF.

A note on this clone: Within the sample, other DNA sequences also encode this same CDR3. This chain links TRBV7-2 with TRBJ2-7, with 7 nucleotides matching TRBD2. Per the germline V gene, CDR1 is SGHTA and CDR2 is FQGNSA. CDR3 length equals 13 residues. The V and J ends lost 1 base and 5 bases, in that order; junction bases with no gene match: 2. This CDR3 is CASSLVGGNEQYF. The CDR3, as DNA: TGTGCCAGCAGCTTAGTCGGGGGGAACGAGCAGTACTTC.

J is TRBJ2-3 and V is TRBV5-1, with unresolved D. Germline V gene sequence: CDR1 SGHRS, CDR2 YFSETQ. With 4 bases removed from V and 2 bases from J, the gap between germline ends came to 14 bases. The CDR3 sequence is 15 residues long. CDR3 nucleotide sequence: TGCGCCAGCAGCGAACCGACGGAGATCACAGATACGCAGTATTTT. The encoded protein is CASSEPTEITDTQYF. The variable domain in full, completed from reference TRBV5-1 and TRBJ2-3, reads KAGVTQTPRYLIKTRGQQVTLSCSPISGHRSVSWYQQTPGQGLQFLFEYFSETQRNKGNFPGRFSGRQFSNSRSEMNVSTLELGDSALYLCASSEPTEITDTQYFGPGTRLTVL.

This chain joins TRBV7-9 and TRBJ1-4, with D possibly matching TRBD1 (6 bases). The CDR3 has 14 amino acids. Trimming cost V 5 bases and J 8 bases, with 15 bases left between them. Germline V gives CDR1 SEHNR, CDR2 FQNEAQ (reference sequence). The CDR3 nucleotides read TGTGCCAGCAGCGTCGCCGGGAGGGGGGAAAAACTGTTTTTT. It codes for CASSVAGRGEKLFF.

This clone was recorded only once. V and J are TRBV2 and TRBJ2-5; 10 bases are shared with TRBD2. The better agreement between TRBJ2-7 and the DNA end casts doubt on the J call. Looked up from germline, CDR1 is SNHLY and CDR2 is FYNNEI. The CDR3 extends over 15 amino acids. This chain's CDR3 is CASRAQTSGPFEQYF. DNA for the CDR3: TGTGCCAGCAGAGCTCAGACTAGCGGGCCTTTCGAGCAGTACTTC.